These T cell receptor beta chains were read from a single sample in a study of shared clonotypes between healthy human individuals. Sequencing used immunoSEQ multiplex PCR; TCRdb keeps in-frame clones, though not all of them. The table records more than 450,000 clones, around 79% of them present only once. The specimen sequenced was PBMCs. The receptors originated from a woman aged 40 to 50 in good health. Some clones in this sample may be carry-over from other donors' samples. Each CDR3 is given with its conserved first and last residue. Each record gives: D gene, V gene, clone size, J gene, CDR3 DNA, CDR3 protein. D genes are given only for firm matches. Only some rows state a clone size, as once, few, many or a class for expanded clones.

d_gene: TRBD2
v_gene: TRBV19
abundance: NA
j_gene: TRBJ2-3
CDR3nt: TGTGCCACCACCCAGGGAGGGGAGGCAGATACGCAGTATTTT
CDR3aa: CATTQGGEADTQYF

d_gene: TRBD1
v_gene: TRBV4-1
abundance: many
j_gene: TRBJ1-4
CDR3nt: TGCGCCAGCAGCCCGACAGGGGTTCGGACTAATGAAAAACTGTTTTTT
CDR3aa: CASSPTGVRTNEKLFF

d_gene: NA
v_gene: TRBV2
abundance: NA
j_gene: TRBJ1-1
CDR3nt: TGTGCCAGCAGTGAGTACGCGGGTACTGAAGCTTTCTTT
CDR3aa: CASSEYAGTEAFF

d_gene: TRBD2
v_gene: TRBV7-8
abundance: NA
j_gene: TRBJ2-7
CDR3nt: TGTGCCAGCAGCTTAGTAGCGGGAGGTGCAGGTGGCTACGAGCAGTACTTC
CDR3aa: CASSLVAGGAGGYEQYF

d_gene: TRBD1
v_gene: TRBV5-1
abundance: NA
j_gene: TRBJ2-3
CDR3nt: TGCGCCAGCAGCTTTTATTGGGACAGGGGACGAACACACACAGATACGCAGTATTTT
CDR3aa: CASSFYWDRGRTHTDTQYF

d_gene: TRBD1
v_gene: TRBV25-1
abundance: NA
j_gene: TRBJ1-1
CDR3nt: TGTGCCAGCAGTTGGACAGGTTCCCAAGCTTTCTTT
CDR3aa: CASSWTGSQAFF

d_gene: TRBD1
v_gene: TRBV19
abundance: few
j_gene: TRBJ2-4
CDR3nt: TGTGCCAGTAGTATAGATCCGTGGGACAGGGCAAACATTCAGTACTTC
CDR3aa: CASSIDPWDRANIQYF

d_gene: NA
v_gene: TRBV30
abundance: NA
j_gene: TRBJ2-2
CDR3nt: TGTGCCTGGAGGGCCCGAGGAACCGGGGAGCTGTTTTTT
CDR3aa: CAWRARGTGELFF

d_gene: NA
v_gene: TRBV2
abundance: NA
j_gene: TRBJ1-4
CDR3nt: TGTGCCAGCAGGGAAAGGGATGAAAAACTGTTTTTT
CDR3aa: CASRERDEKLFF

d_gene: TRBD1
v_gene: TRBV27
abundance: few
j_gene: TRBJ1-5
CDR3nt: TGTGCCAGCCCCCGGGGGACAGGCCCCTTTCAGCCCCAGCATTTT
CDR3aa: CASPRGTGPFQPQHF

d_gene: NA
v_gene: TRBV19
abundance: NA
j_gene: TRBJ1-1
CDR3nt: TGTGCCAGTAGTTTACAGGGATGGACTGAAGCTTTCTTT
CDR3aa: CASSLQGWTEAFF

d_gene: TRBD2
v_gene: TRBV5-1
abundance: NA
j_gene: TRBJ2-1
CDR3nt: TGCGCCAGCAGCCTTCGACTAGCGGGAGATTCTGAGCAGTTCTTC
CDR3aa: CASSLRLAGDSEQFF

d_gene: TRBD1
v_gene: TRBV15
abundance: NA
j_gene: TRBJ2-1
CDR3nt: TGTGCCACCAGCATTGACAGGGGGGGACGGTTCTTC
CDR3aa: CATSIDRGGRFF

d_gene: TRBD2
v_gene: TRBV18
abundance: NA
j_gene: TRBJ2-2
CDR3nt: TGTGCCAGCTCAAAAGGGACTAGTAACACCGGGGAGCTGTTTTTT
CDR3aa: CASSKGTSNTGELFF

d_gene: TRBD2
v_gene: TRBV5-5
abundance: NA
j_gene: TRBJ2-3
CDR3nt: TGTGCCAGCAGCTTGGGTAGCGGGAGTATCACAGATACGCAGTATTTT
CDR3aa: CASSLGSGSITDTQYF

d_gene: TRBD2
v_gene: TRBV5-1
abundance: NA
j_gene: TRBJ2-1
CDR3nt: TGCGCCAGCAGCTTGGGGGGACTAAGCTCCTACAATGAGCAGTTCTTC
CDR3aa: CASSLGGLSSYNEQFF

d_gene: TRBD1
v_gene: TRBV30
abundance: NA
j_gene: TRBJ2-7
CDR3nt: TGTGCCTGGAGTGTACCGGGACAGGGGTTATACGAGCAGTACTTC
CDR3aa: CAWSVPGQGLYEQYF

d_gene: TRBD2
v_gene: TRBV6-1
abundance: NA
j_gene: TRBJ2-7
CDR3nt: TGTGCCAGCAGTGATTCCGGGACTAGCTCCCCCTACGAGCAGTACTTC
CDR3aa: CASSDSGTSSPYEQYF

d_gene: TRBD2
v_gene: TRBV7-9
abundance: NA
j_gene: TRBJ2-1
CDR3nt: TGTGCCAGCAGCTTGACTAGCGGGAAAGACAATGAGCAGTTCTTC
CDR3aa: CASSLTSGKDNEQFF

d_gene: NA
v_gene: TRBV7-9
abundance: NA
j_gene: TRBJ2-7
CDR3nt: TGTGCCAGCAGTCACGGACGGATCTCCTACGAGCAGTACTTC
CDR3aa: CASSHGRISYEQYF

d_gene: TRBD2
v_gene: TRBV11-2
abundance: NA
j_gene: TRBJ2-5
CDR3nt: TGTGCCAGCAGCTTGGGGCAAGCTAGCGGGATAGAGACCCAGTACTTC
CDR3aa: CASSLGQASGIETQYF

d_gene: TRBD1
v_gene: TRBV19
abundance: NA
j_gene: TRBJ1-2
CDR3nt: TGTGCCAGTAGAGGAGGACAGGGCCCCTTTCCATATGGCTACACCTTC
CDR3aa: CASRGGQGPFPYGYTF

d_gene: TRBD2
v_gene: TRBV11-1
abundance: NA
j_gene: TRBJ2-7
CDR3nt: TGTGCCAGCAGCCGAAGCGGGGCTAAGCCCTACGAGCAGTACTTC
CDR3aa: CASSRSGAKPYEQYF

d_gene: NA
v_gene: TRBV7-9
abundance: once
j_gene: TRBJ1-6
CDR3nt: TGTGCCAGCAGTAGGCTACCGGGGGATAATTCACCCCTCCACTTT
CDR3aa: CASSRLPGDNSPLHF

d_gene: NA
v_gene: TRBV7-2
abundance: NA
j_gene: TRBJ2-5
CDR3nt: TGTGCCAGCAGCCGATCAGGGATGGGGGAGACCCAGTACTTC
CDR3aa: CASSRSGMGETQYF

d_gene: NA
v_gene: TRBV30
abundance: once
j_gene: TRBJ2-7
CDR3nt: TGTGCCTGGGGTTACTACGAGCAGTACTTC
CDR3aa: CAWGYYEQYF

d_gene: NA
v_gene: TRBV9
abundance: NA
j_gene: TRBJ1-1
CDR3nt: TGTGCCAGCAGCTCCCGGGACCCCGGAACTGAAGCTTTCTTT
CDR3aa: CASSSRDPGTEAFF

d_gene: NA
v_gene: TRBV6-4
abundance: few
j_gene: TRBJ2-3
CDR3nt: TGTGCCAGCAGTGACCGTGGTAGCACAGATACGCAGTATTTT
CDR3aa: CASSDRGSTDTQYF

d_gene: TRBD1
v_gene: TRBV6-1
abundance: NA
j_gene: TRBJ2-7
CDR3nt: TGTGCCGGAGGGACAGGGGCGCTTTACGAGCAGTACTTC
CDR3aa: CAGGTGALYEQYF

d_gene: TRBD1
v_gene: TRBV7-2
abundance: NA
j_gene: TRBJ1-1
CDR3nt: TGTGCCAGCAGGACTACCCCAGGACAGGGGGGGAGATGGACTGAAGCTTTCTTT
CDR3aa: CASRTTPGQGGRWTEAFF

d_gene: NA
v_gene: TRBV30
abundance: many
j_gene: TRBJ1-2
CDR3nt: TGTGCCTGGACGGGGTTCTATGGCTACACCTTC
CDR3aa: CAWTGFYGYTF

d_gene: NA
v_gene: TRBV27
abundance: few
j_gene: TRBJ1-1
CDR3nt: TGTGCCAGCAGTTTATCAGGGGTTACTGAAGCTTTCTTT
CDR3aa: CASSLSGVTEAFF

d_gene: NA
v_gene: TRBV6-6
abundance: NA
j_gene: TRBJ2-7
CDR3nt: TGTGCCAGCAGTTACGCACCCAACTACGAGCAGTACTTC
CDR3aa: CASSYAPNYEQYF

d_gene: NA
v_gene: TRBV6-6
abundance: few
j_gene: TRBJ1-2
CDR3nt: TGTGCCAGCACTCGGGCACCCAGGGACTATGGCTACACCTTC
CDR3aa: CASTRAPRDYGYTF

d_gene: TRBD2
v_gene: TRBV7-3
abundance: NA
j_gene: TRBJ2-1
CDR3nt: TGTGCCAGCAGCTTAGGGCTGACTAGCGATTTCTACAATGAGCAGTTCTTC
CDR3aa: CASSLGLTSDFYNEQFF

d_gene: NA
v_gene: TRBV5-4
abundance: NA
j_gene: TRBJ2-1
CDR3nt: TGTGCCAGCAGCTTGAAGGGTCCCAATGAGCAGTTCTTC
CDR3aa: CASSLKGPNEQFF

d_gene: NA
v_gene: TRBV9
abundance: NA
j_gene: TRBJ2-7
CDR3nt: TGTGCCAGCAGCGTAGACCCGGAGGGCTACGAGCAGTACTTC
CDR3aa: CASSVDPEGYEQYF

d_gene: TRBD2
v_gene: TRBV13
abundance: NA
j_gene: TRBJ2-7
CDR3nt: TGTGCCAGCGAGCGGGGTGGGTCCTACGAGCAGTACTTC
CDR3aa: CASERGGSYEQYF

d_gene: NA
v_gene: TRBV10-3
abundance: NA
j_gene: TRBJ1-2
CDR3nt: TGTGCCATCAGGGGTGGGAGTCTCCTTTATGGCTACACCTTC
CDR3aa: CAIRGGSLLYGYTF

d_gene: TRBD2
v_gene: TRBV5-1
abundance: NA
j_gene: TRBJ2-7
CDR3nt: TGCGCCAGCAGCTTTGGGGGTTGGACTAGCGGGACCCAGCAGTACTTC
CDR3aa: CASSFGGWTSGTQQYF

d_gene: TRBD1
v_gene: TRBV19
abundance: many
j_gene: TRBJ2-7
CDR3nt: TGTGCCAGCTCACAGGGGGCCGCCCCCTACGAGCAGTACTTC
CDR3aa: CASSQGAAPYEQYF

d_gene: TRBD1
v_gene: TRBV10-3
abundance: NA
j_gene: TRBJ2-7
CDR3nt: TGTGCCATCAGCGGCACAGGGGTCTACGAGCAGTACTTC
CDR3aa: CAISGTGVYEQYF

d_gene: TRBD1
v_gene: TRBV6-6
abundance: NA
j_gene: TRBJ2-1
CDR3nt: TGTGCCAGCAGTTATGCCAGGGGGCTCGGAGATGAGCAGTTCTTC
CDR3aa: CASSYARGLGDEQFF

d_gene: NA
v_gene: TRBV11-2
abundance: many
j_gene: TRBJ1-1
CDR3nt: TGTGCCAGCAGCTTGCTGACAGTTAACACTGAAGCTTTCTTT
CDR3aa: CASSLLTVNTEAFF

d_gene: NA
v_gene: TRBV9
abundance: NA
j_gene: TRBJ1-2
CDR3nt: TGTGCCAGCAGCCCCCGACAGGTCCTTAATGGCTACACCTTC
CDR3aa: CASSPRQVLNGYTF

d_gene: TRBD2
v_gene: TRBV7-2
abundance: NA
j_gene: TRBJ2-2
CDR3nt: TGTGCCAGCAGCCCCCCTGCTAGCGGGAGATCCGGGGAGCTGTTTTTT
CDR3aa: CASSPPASGRSGELFF

d_gene: NA
v_gene: TRBV5-1
abundance: few
j_gene: TRBJ1-1
CDR3nt: TGCGCCAGCAGCTACACGGGGAATATGAACACTGAAGCTTTCTTT
CDR3aa: CASSYTGNMNTEAFF

d_gene: NA
v_gene: TRBV19
abundance: NA
j_gene: TRBJ2-2
CDR3nt: TGTGCCAGTAGTATCTCAGTCGCCGGGGAGCTGTTTTTT
CDR3aa: CASSISVAGELFF

d_gene: NA
v_gene: TRBV29-1
abundance: NA
j_gene: TRBJ2-2
CDR3nt: TGCAGCGTCCCTACCGATGCGAACACCGGGGAGCTGTTTTTT
CDR3aa: CSVPTDANTGELFF

d_gene: NA
v_gene: TRBV28
abundance: few
j_gene: TRBJ2-5
CDR3nt: TGTGCCTCCCAGGCGGTTGAGACCCAGTACTTC
CDR3aa: CASQAVETQYF

d_gene: NA
v_gene: TRBV28
abundance: NA
j_gene: TRBJ1-2
CDR3nt: TGTGCCAGCAGTTTCTACAGCCGAATGGAGGGCTACACCTTC
CDR3aa: CASSFYSRMEGYTF

d_gene: NA
v_gene: TRBV9
abundance: NA
j_gene: TRBJ2-2
CDR3nt: TGTGCCAGCAGCGTAGGTCCCACCGGGGAGCTGTTTTTT
CDR3aa: CASSVGPTGELFF

d_gene: TRBD1
v_gene: TRBV6-5
abundance: NA
j_gene: TRBJ1-1
CDR3nt: TGTGCCAGCAGTTCCTCCGGACAGGGGTGGACTGAAGCTTTCTTT
CDR3aa: CASSSSGQGWTEAFF

d_gene: NA
v_gene: TRBV10-2
abundance: NA
j_gene: TRBJ1-5
CDR3nt: TGCGCCAGCAGTCAAGGGGGAGATCCCAATCAGCCCCAGCATTTT
CDR3aa: CASSQGGDPNQPQHF

d_gene: TRBD1
v_gene: TRBV28
abundance: NA
j_gene: TRBJ2-7
CDR3nt: TGTGCCAGCAGTTACCAGGGGGAGACCCCCTCCTACGAGCAGTACTTC
CDR3aa: CASSYQGETPSYEQYF